This T cell receptor beta chain was profiled in a study of blood T cell repertoires in COVID-19 (TCRdb year 2020). Regarding the complete study: Collaborator samples came from the United States, Italy and Spain and covered acute and convalescent phases of COVID-19. The prospective study material was composed of cDNA or gDNA derived from T cells, B-cell-depleted T cells, or PBMCs. Deeply sampled blood TCRbeta repertoires from subjects exposed to, actively infected with, or recovered from COVID-19 were included in the dataset. The repertoires were released in a freely available public database meant as a resource for research on the immune response to SARS-CoV-2. The samples were drawn from the first 160 participants of the ongoing ImmuneRACE study and from 950 to 1,500 subjects provided by 6 global collaborators. Nearly every sample came with metadata listing a de-identified subject ID, COVID-19 status, age in years and sex. Where available, HLA class I and class II types were obtained from metadata supplied by the sample provider rather than from assay-based typing. What the study reported, not specific to this receptor: The amount of clinical and demographic metadata varied by source and participant and was provided uncurated.

Participants in the prospective study were enrolled through a virtual design, were aged about 18 to 100 years, and lived in 24 United States geographic areas. In the prospective study, participants were assigned to cohorts based on the clinical history participants reported in a screening survey and a study questionnaire. For ImmuneRACE Cohort 3, a participant was defined as recovered based on two consecutive negative NP/OP PCR tests, clearance by a healthcare professional, or resolution of symptoms. In the prospective study, mobile phlebotomists collected whole blood, serum and a nasopharyngeal or oropharyngeal swab from each participant. Over an approximately 2-month period, participants in the prospective study had the option of providing additional blood draws and questionnaires. Before DNA extraction, prospective study blood samples were shipped either frozen or at room temperature. TCRbeta CDR3 regions were amplified from genomic DNA by means of the immunoSEQ Assay, a bias-controlled multiplex PCR. In the paper's pipeline: Nucleated cell counts per sample were estimated from amplification of reference gene primers within the assay. To quantify the absolute abundance of each unique TCRbeta CDR3 rearrangement, sequence reads were collapsed and filtered. For each sample, productive Simpson clonality was calculated as the square root of Simpson's diversity index across productive rearrangements. TCRdb took over this immuneACCESS table, retaining in-frame rearrangements with V and J assigned. Such tables are incomplete; in checked studies, under half of the missing clones stem from an unresolved V gene, and the remainder is unexplained. That table gives V, J and clone size, and the DNA gave D and trimming. The sample records more than 300,000 clones, 85% to 90% of which are singletons. Together, the top ten hold approximately 1.2% of the sample.

As regards this clone: Its antigen remains unidentified. No base-level quality is on record; no much larger clone is a single base apart.

The CDR3 has 11 amino acids, counting the end cysteine and phenylalanine. Only the CDR3 DNA is retained, 33 bases long and in frame from the first base. The junction carries 10 bases between V and J, which are trimmed by 6 bases and 7 bases respectively. CDR1 and CDR2, per the germline V gene (reference sequence), are PRHDT and FYEKMQ. The sequenced sample consisted of PBMCs or T cells enriched from blood (not recorded which). The chain is encoded by TRBV13 joined to TRBJ2-7, and the D gene may be TRBD2, 6 bases matching. The clonotype comes from a woman aged 18-29 years who had recovered from COVID-19. The sequenced DNA: TGTGCCAGCAGTACTAGCTTAGAGCAGTACTTC. Its protein product is CASSTSLEQYF.